The rows below give T cell receptor beta chains drawn from one sample of a study of beta chain features in type 1 diabetes. TCRdb's copy holds only in-frame clones and misses some; the assay was immunoSEQ multiplex PCR. The sample includes under 250,000 clones, approximately 14% seen only once; the top ten take about 0.018%. What was sequenced was naive CD4+ T cells from blood. The source is a man aged 30 to 39 with type 1 diabetes. Each CDR3 is given with its conserved first and last residue. A D gene is named only where the DNA matches it firmly. Not every row has a clone size; where given, it reads once, few, many or a size class.

D: TRBD1
size: .
J: TRBJ2-5
V: TRBV7-8
DNA: TGTGCCAGCAGGGGACAGTTCCAAGAGACCCAGTACTTC
CDR3: CASRGQFQETQYF

D: TRBD2
size: few
J: TRBJ2-5
V: TRBV29-1
DNA: TGCAGCGTTGACGGGGGGTCGGAGACCCAGTACTTC
CDR3: CSVDGGSETQYF

D: .
size: few
J: TRBJ2-2
V: TRBV11-2
DNA: TGTGCCAGCAGCCTAGAACAGGGCGGGAGCACCGGGGAGCTGTTTTTT
CDR3: CASSLEQGGSTGELFF

D: .
size: .
J: TRBJ2-5
V: TRBV5-6
DNA: TGTGCCAGCAGCTTTGGGCAGCAAGAGACCCAGTACTTC
CDR3: CASSFGQQETQYF

D: TRBD2
size: .
J: TRBJ2-7
V: TRBV6-6
DNA: TGTGCCAGCAGTTACGGAGTGGGGGGGAGTTACGAGCAGTACTTC
CDR3: CASSYGVGGSYEQYF

D: TRBD1
size: few
J: TRBJ2-7
V: TRBV25-1
DNA: TGTGCCAGCAGTGAATCACCGGACAGGGGGTATTACGAGCAGTACTTC
CDR3: CASSESPDRGYYEQYF

D: .
size: .
J: TRBJ2-1
V: TRBV11-3
DNA: TGTGCCAGCAGCCAGGACTATGGCTCCTACAATGAGCAGTTCTTC
CDR3: CASSQDYGSYNEQFF

D: TRBD1
size: .
J: TRBJ1-1
V: TRBV29-1
DNA: TGCAGCGTAGACAGGGGGCAGGGCACTGAAGCTTTCTTT
CDR3: CSVDRGQGTEAFF

D: TRBD1
size: .
J: TRBJ2-5
V: TRBV7-9
DNA: TGTGCCAGCAGCTTAAAGAGGGACAGCCAAGAGACCCAGTACTTC
CDR3: CASSLKRDSQETQYF

D: TRBD1
size: few
J: TRBJ2-1
V: TRBV6-5
DNA: TGTGCCAGCGTGGCAGGGGGAAAGAATGAGCAGTTCTTC
CDR3: CASVAGGKNEQFF

D: TRBD2
size: .
J: TRBJ2-1
V: TRBV7-8
DNA: TGTGCCAGCAGCTCGACCGGGGGGGCCCCCTACAATGAGCAGTTCTTC
CDR3: CASSSTGGAPYNEQFF

D: .
size: few
J: TRBJ1-2
V: TRBV9
DNA: TGTGCCAGCAGCGTAGACTCGGGGGGCTACACCTTC
CDR3: CASSVDSGGYTF

D: .
size: .
J: TRBJ1-5
V: TRBV18
DNA: TGTGCCAGCTCACCAAAGGCAACAGGGTGGCCTTTCAATCAGCCCCAGCATTTT
CDR3: CASSPKATGWPFNQPQHF

D: .
size: few
J: TRBJ2-7
V: TRBV6-6
DNA: TGTGCCACCCAACATCAGGGGAGCTCCTACGAGCAGTACTTC
CDR3: CATQHQGSSYEQYF

D: TRBD2
size: few
J: TRBJ2-7
V: TRBV7-9
DNA: TGTGCCAGCAGCTTAAGGGGAGGGGACGGACCCTACGAGCAGTACTTC
CDR3: CASSLRGGDGPYEQYF

D: TRBD2
size: .
J: TRBJ2-1
V: TRBV5-4
DNA: TGTGCCAGCAGCTTGCAACTAGCGGGACTGGATGAGCAGTTCTTC
CDR3: CASSLQLAGLDEQFF

D: .
size: few
J: TRBJ2-1
V: TRBV4-2
DNA: TGTGCCAGCAGCCAAGATTTGGCGCAGACATGCGTCTTC
CDR3: CASSQDLAQTCVF

D: TRBD2
size: .
J: TRBJ2-7
V: TRBV18
DNA: TGTGCCAGCTCACTCCGGACTAGCGCGGCCTACGAGCAGTACTTC
CDR3: CASSLRTSAAYEQYF

D: .
size: few
J: TRBJ1-5
V: TRBV19
DNA: TGTGCCAGCTCTCCAAGGGGTCAGGGGAATCAGCCCCAGCATTTT
CDR3: CASSPRGQGNQPQHF

D: .
size: few
J: TRBJ1-2
V: TRBV29-1
DNA: TGCAGCGTTGATCCGGGAGGCTACTATGGCTACACCTTC
CDR3: CSVDPGGYYGYTF

D: .
size: few
J: TRBJ2-6
V: TRBV5-5
DNA: TGTGCCAGCAGCCTGAGACTAGAGGCAGGGGCCAACGTCCTGACTTTC
CDR3: CASSLRLEAGANVLTF

D: TRBD1
size: .
J: TRBJ1-1
V: TRBV14
DNA: TGTGCCAGCAGCCAAGGACTATCAGGGGGTGGCACTGAAGCTTTCTTT
CDR3: CASSQGLSGGGTEAFF

D: TRBD2
size: .
J: TRBJ2-5
V: TRBV5-1
DNA: TGCGCCAGCAGCACGGGACTAGTGGCGGAGACCCAGTACTTC
CDR3: CASSTGLVAETQYF

D: TRBD2
size: .
J: TRBJ2-1
V: TRBV6-1
DNA: TGTGCCAGCAGTAACCGGGACTACACCTACAATGAGCAGTTCTTC
CDR3: CASSNRDYTYNEQFF